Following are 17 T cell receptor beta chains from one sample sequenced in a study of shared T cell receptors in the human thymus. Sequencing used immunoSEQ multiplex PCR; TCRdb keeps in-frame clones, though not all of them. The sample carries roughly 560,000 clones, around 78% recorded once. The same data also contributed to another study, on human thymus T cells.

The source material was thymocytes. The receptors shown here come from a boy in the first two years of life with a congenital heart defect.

The CDR3 sequence: CASSLKGEGIISYNEQFF. Here the CDR3 DNA reads TGCGCCAGCAGCCTAAAGGGGGAGGGGATTATCTCCTACAATGAGCAGTTCTTC. The rearrangement joins TRBV4-3 to TRBJ2-1; a weak D match, TRBD2 (7 bases). V lost 4 bases to trimming and J lost 0 bases, with 19 bases between them. This CDR3 is built from 18 residues. Germline values: CDR1 LGHNA, CDR2 YSLEER.

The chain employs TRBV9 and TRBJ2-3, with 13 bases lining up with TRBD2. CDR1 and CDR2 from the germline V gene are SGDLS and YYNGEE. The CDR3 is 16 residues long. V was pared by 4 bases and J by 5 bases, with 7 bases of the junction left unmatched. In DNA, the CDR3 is TGTGCCAGCAGCTTCGGACTAGCGGGAGTGGTAGATACGCAGTATTTT. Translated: CASSFGLAGVVDTQYF. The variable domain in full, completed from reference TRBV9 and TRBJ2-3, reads DSGVTQTPKHLITATGQRVTLRCSPRSGDLSVYWYQQSLDQGLQFLIQYYNGEERAKGNILERFSAQQFPDLHSELNLSSLELGDSALYFCASSFGLAGVVDTQYFGPGTRLTVL.

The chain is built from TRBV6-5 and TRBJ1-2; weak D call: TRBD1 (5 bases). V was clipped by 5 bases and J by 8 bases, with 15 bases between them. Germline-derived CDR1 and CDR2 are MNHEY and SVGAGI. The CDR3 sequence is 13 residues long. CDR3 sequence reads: CASSPPGGGGYTF. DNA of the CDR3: TGTGCCAGCAGTCCCCCCGGGGGTGGCGGCTACACCTTC.

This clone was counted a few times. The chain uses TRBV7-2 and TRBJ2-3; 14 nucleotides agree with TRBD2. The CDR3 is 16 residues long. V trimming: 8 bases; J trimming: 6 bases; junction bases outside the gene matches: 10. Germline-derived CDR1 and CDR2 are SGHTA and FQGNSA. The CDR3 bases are TGTGCCAGCTACCTCGAGGGACTAGCGGGAGCTGATACGCAGTATTTT. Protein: CASYLEGLAGADTQYF.

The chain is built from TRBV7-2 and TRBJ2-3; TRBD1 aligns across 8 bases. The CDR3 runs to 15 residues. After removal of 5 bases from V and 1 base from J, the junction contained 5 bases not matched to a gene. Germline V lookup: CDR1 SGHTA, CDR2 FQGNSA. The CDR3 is CASSPLGQGTDTQYF. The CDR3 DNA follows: TGTGCCAGCAGCCCCTTGGGACAGGGCACAGATACGCAGTATTTT.

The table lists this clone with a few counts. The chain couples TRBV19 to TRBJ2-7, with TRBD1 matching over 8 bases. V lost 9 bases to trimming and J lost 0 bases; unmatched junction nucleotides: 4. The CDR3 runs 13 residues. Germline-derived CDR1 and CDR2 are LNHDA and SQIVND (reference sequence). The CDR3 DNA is TGTGCCAGCCGGACAGGGAGCTCCTACGAGCAGTACTTC. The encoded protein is CASRTGSSYEQYF.

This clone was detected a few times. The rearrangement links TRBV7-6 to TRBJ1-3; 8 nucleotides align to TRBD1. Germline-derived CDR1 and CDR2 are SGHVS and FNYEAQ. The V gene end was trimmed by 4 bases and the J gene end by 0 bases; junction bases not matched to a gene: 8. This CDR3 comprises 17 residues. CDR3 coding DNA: TGTGCCAGCAGCTCCAGGGACAGGAGAAGCTCTGGAAACACCATATATTTT. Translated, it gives CASSSRDRRSSGNTIYF.

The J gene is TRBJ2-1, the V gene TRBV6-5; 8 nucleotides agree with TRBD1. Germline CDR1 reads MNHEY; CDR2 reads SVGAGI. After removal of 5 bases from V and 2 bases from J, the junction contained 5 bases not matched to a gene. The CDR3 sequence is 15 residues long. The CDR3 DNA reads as TGTGCCAGCAGTCCAGCGGACAGGGCCTACAATGAGCAGTTCTTC. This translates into CASSPADRAYNEQFF.

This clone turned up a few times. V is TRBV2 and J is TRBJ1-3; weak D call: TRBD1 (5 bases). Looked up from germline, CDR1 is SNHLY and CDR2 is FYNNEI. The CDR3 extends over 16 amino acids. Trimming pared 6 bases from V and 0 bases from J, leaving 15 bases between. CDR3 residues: CASSFTGGYSGNTIYF. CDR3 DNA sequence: TGTGCCAGCAGCTTCACTGGGGGGTACTCTGGAAACACCATATATTTT.

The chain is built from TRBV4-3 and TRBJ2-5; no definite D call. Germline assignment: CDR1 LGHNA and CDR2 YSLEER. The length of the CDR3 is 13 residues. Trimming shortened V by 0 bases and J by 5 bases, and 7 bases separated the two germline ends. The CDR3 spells CASSQDNAETQYF. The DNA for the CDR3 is TGCGCCAGCAGCCAAGATAATGCGGAGACCCAGTACTTC.

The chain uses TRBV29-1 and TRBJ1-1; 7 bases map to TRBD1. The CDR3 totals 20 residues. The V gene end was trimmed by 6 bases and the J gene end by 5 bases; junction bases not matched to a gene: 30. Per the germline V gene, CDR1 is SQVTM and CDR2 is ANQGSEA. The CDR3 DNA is TGCAGCGTCGAAACCTTACTAGACCGGGACAGCCTTATGTCTGAAACTGAAGCTTTCTTT. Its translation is CSVETLLDRDSLMSETEAFF.

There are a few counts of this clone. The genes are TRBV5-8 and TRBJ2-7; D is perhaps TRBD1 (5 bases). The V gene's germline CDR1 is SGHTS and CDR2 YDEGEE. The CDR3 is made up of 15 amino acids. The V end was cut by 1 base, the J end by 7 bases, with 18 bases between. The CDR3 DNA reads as TGTGCCAGCAGCTTGCCCAGGGTGGGTATGTGGGAGCAGTACTTC. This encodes CASSLPRVGMWEQYF.

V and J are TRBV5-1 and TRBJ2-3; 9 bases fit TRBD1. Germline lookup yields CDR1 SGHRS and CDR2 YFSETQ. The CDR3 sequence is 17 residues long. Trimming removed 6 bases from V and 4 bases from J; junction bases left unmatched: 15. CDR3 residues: CASKDLGDRALPDTQYF. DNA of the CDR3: TGCGCCAGCAAAGATCTGGGGGACAGGGCCCTCCCAGATACGCAGTATTTT.

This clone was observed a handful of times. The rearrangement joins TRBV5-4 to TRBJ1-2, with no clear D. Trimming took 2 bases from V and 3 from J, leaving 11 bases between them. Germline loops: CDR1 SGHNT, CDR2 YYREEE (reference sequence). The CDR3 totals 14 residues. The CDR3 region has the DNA TGTGCCAGCAGCTTCAAAGAGCGGGACTATGGCTACACCTTC. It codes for CASSFKERDYGYTF.

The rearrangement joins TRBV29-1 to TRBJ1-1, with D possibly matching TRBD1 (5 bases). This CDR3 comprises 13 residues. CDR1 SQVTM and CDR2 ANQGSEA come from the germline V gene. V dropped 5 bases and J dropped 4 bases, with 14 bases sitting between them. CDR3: CSVLRGWGTEAFF. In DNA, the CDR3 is TGCAGCGTTCTTCGGGGGTGGGGCACTGAAGCTTTCTTT.

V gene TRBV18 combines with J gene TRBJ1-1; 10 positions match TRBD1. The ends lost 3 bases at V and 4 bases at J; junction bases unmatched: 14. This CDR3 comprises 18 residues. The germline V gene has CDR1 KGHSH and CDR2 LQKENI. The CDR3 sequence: CASSPRNYPGQGITEAFF. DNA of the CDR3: TGTGCCAGCTCACCGCGAAACTACCCGGGACAGGGGATCACTGAAGCTTTCTTT.

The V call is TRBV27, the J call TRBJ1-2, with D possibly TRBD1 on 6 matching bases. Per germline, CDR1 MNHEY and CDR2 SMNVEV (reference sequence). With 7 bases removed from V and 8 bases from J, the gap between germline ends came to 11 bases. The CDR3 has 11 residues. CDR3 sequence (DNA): TGTGCCAGCAAGGGGGTGTGGGGCTACACCTTC. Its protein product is CASKGVWGYTF.